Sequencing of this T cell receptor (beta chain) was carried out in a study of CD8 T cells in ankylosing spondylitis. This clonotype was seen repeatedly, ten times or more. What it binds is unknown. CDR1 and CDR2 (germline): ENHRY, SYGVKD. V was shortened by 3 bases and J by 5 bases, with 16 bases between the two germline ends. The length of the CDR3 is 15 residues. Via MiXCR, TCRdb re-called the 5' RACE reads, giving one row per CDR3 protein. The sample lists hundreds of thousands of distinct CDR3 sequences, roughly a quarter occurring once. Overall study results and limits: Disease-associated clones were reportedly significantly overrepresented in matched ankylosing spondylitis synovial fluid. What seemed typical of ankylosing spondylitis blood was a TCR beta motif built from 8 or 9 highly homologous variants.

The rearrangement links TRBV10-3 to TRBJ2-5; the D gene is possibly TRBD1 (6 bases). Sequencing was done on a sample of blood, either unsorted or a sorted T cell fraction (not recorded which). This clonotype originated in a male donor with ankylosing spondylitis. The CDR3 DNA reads TGTGCCATCAGTGAAGGACAGATCCGTGAGGAGACCCAGTACTTC. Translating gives CAISEGQIREETQYF.